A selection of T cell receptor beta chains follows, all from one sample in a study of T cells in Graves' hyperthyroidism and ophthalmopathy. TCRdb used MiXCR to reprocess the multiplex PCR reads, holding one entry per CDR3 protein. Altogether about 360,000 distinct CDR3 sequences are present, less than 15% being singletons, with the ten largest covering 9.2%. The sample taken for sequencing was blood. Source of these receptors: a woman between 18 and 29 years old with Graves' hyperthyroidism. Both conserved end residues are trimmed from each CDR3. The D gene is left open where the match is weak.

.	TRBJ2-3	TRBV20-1	SARGGPGTDTQY
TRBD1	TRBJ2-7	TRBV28	ASSTTDRGHYEQY
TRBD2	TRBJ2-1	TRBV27	ASSSRRGGKNNEQF
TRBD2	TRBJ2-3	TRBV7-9	ASSLGTSGPTDTQY
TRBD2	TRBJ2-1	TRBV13	ASSSGLWNEQF
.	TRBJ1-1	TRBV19	ATSNTGNTEAF
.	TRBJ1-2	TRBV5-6	ASSRGLNGDYGYT
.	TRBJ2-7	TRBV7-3	ASSLGPNTGYEQY
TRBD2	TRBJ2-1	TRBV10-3	AITGLAEGNEQF
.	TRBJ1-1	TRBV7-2	ASSFLVTEAF
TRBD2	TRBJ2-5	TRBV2	ASSDGGAGETQY
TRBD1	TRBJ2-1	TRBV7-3	ASSLIGGQGAGEQF
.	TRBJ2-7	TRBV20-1	SASYNYEQY
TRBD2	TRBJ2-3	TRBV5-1	ASRGGLAGSWGTDTQY
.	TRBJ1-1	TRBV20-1	SARDTPTTEAF
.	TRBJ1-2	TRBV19	ASSMSGRRYGYT
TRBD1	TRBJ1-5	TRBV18	ASSRDRGGQPQH
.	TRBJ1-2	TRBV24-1	ATSGEKGAGYGYT
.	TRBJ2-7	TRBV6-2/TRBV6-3	ASNRRTDYEQY
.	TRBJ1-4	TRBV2	ASSETGSFTNEKLF
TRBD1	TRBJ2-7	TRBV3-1	ASSPGQGGSYEQY
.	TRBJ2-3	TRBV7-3	ASSIPTGGTDTQY
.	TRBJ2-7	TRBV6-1	ASSDWNRFYEQY
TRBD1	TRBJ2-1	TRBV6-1	ASTTGTGYNEQF
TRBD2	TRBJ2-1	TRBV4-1	ASSPGLAGALNEQF
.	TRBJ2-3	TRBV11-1	ASSSWGVTDAQY
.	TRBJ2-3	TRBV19	ASSTTDANSDTQY
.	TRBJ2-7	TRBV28	ASSLGRAAYEQY
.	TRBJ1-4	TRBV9	ASSVGDGNEKLF
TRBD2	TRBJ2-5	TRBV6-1	ASRRAGGQETQY
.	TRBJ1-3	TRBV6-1	ASSKNRLSGNTIY